This TCR beta chain was captured in a study of molecular identifiers for immune sequencing clone quantification. Library preparation followed earlier protocols using designated TCR primers. TCRdb itself ran the PCR reads through MiXCR, one entry per CDR3 protein. The table lists more than 85,000 distinct CDR3 sequences, 30% to 35% of them singletons. There are a few counts of this clonotype. Its target is unknown. Study-level findings and limits: Highly expanded clone sizes could be underestimated through barcode sharing by identical TCR molecules.

Trimming cost V 3 bases and J 7 bases, with 8 bases left between them. The germline V gene encodes CDR1 MDHEN and CDR2 SYDVKM. CDR3 size: 12 residues. This receptor was taken from a human donor in good health. Some libraries in this study had Jurkat cell RNA spiked in. The V and J genes are TRBV28 and TRBJ2-3, with D possibly called TRBD1 or TRBD2 (5 bases each). The sample was naive CD8+ T cells from blood, with Jurkat cell RNA spiked in. Subset given: FACS-sorted CD8+CD4-CCR7+CD45RA+ naive T cells. Here the CDR3 DNA reads TGTGCCAGCAGTTTGGGGGTCTATACGCAGTATTTT. Translated, it gives CASSLGVYTQYF.